This T cell receptor beta chain was sequenced in a study of T cell changes during pregnancy in multiple sclerosis. This table comes from immunoSEQ multiplex PCR, and its TCRdb copy is limited to in-frame clones, with some not included. Among about 74,000 clones listed, roughly 92% were seen once. Germline CDR1 and CDR2: MNHEY and SMNVEV (reference sequence). The CDR3 length is 15 residues. V lost 3 bases and J lost 0, with 11 bases in between. The input for sequencing was peripheral blood, taken after pregnancy. This chain uses TRBV27 with TRBJ1-2; D not certain. The receptor's source is a female donor in good health, enrolled as a control in a pregnancy study. CDR3 bases: TGTGCCAGCAGTTTTTTACCGGGGACTAACTATGGCTACACCTTC. Protein: CASSFLPGTNYGYTF.